A single sample gave rise to the 14 T cell receptor beta chains below, sequenced in a study of blood T cell repertoires in COVID-19. Method: immunoSEQ multiplex PCR; TCRdb's copy keeps in-frame clones and lacks some. The sample contains some 70,000 clones, 70% to 90% of which appear only once. Sequenced: peripheral blood. These receptor sequences come from a woman between 55 and 75 years old with acute or convalescent COVID-19.

This sequence joins TRBV5-1 and TRBJ1-4; D perhaps matches TRBD1 (6 bases). Germline CDR1 reads SGHRS; CDR2 reads YFSETQ. The V end lost 5 bases, the J end lost 0 bases, and 14 bases lay between the germline ends. CDR3 length equals 16 residues. CDR3 protein: CASRTGSDATNEKLFF. The CDR3, as DNA: TGCGCCAGCAGAACAGGGTCGGATGCAACTAATGAAAAACTGTTTTTT.

This clone occurred once. The rearrangement uses TRBV27 and TRBJ2-3; 7 nucleotides match TRBD2. The V and J ends lost 8 bases and 7 bases, in that order; junction bases with no gene match: 6. The CDR3 has 12 amino acids. Germline loops: CDR1 MNHEY, CDR2 SMNVEV (reference sequence). The CDR3 spells CASGAGANTQYF. CDR3 bases: TGTGCCAGCGGTGCGGGAGCTAATACGCAGTATTTT.

This chain uses TRBV11-2 with TRBJ2-7; 8 bases are shared with TRBD1. The V and J ends lost 5 bases and 3 bases, in that order; junction bases with no gene match: 3. CDR3 length equals 13 residues. Per germline, CDR1 SGHAT and CDR2 FQNNGV. CDR3: CASSGQGFYEQYF. CDR3 bases: TGTGCCAGCAGCGGACAGGGTTTCTACGAGCAGTACTTC.

The gene calls are TRBV4-1 and TRBJ1-5, with 7 bases lining up with TRBD1. Germline V lookup: CDR1 MGHRA, CDR2 YSYEKL. The CDR3 contains 14 residues. J was trimmed by 1 base and V by 6 bases; bases with no gene match: 3. The DNA of the CDR3 is TGCGCCAGCAGTAGGGGACAGAGCAATCAGCCCCAGCATTTT. Amino acids: CASSRGQSNQPQHF.

The gene calls are TRBV6-5 and TRBJ1-5; possible D gene TRBD1, 5 bases. Trimming took 5 bases from V and 4 from J, leaving 9 bases between them. Germline V gene lookup returns CDR1 MNHEY and CDR2 SVGAGI. The CDR3 length is 13 residues. As DNA, the CDR3 is TGTGCCAGCAGTAGCAGGGTTAATCAGCCCCAGCATTTT. Translated, it gives CASSSRVNQPQHF.

V is TRBV28 and J is TRBJ1-1, with D maybe TRBD1 (5 bases). Per germline, CDR1 MDHEN and CDR2 SYDVKM. The CDR3 loop spans 16 amino acids. CDR3 loop: CRSRSPGRDMDTEAFF. DNA of the CDR3: TGTCGCAGCCGCTCGCCGGGCAGGGATATGGACACTGAAGCTTTCTTT.

This chain connects TRBV30 to TRBJ2-1, with a possible D match to TRBD1 (5 bases). V lost 8 bases to trimming and J lost 9 bases, with 14 bases between them. CDR3 length equals 11 residues. Germline-derived CDR1 and CDR2 are GTSNPN and SVGIG (reference sequence). CDR3 bases: TGTGCCCGCAGTAGGGGTGGTGAGCAGTTCTTC. It yields the protein CARSRGGEQFF.

This sequence joins TRBV28 and TRBJ1-2; maybe TRBD1 (5 bases). Germline V gives CDR1 MDHEN, CDR2 SYDVKM. V lost 6 bases and J lost 0, with 20 bases in between. The CDR3 has 17 amino acids. This chain's CDR3 is CASRHLGARGTNYGYTF. DNA of the CDR3: TGTGCCAGCAGACACCTAGGGGCCCGCGGAACTAACTATGGCTACACCTTC.

The rearrangement joins TRBV9 to TRBJ1-4, with D possibly matching TRBD1 (5 bases). Trimming took off 3 bases at V and 10 bases at J, with 16 bases between the two ends. The length of the CDR3 is 14 residues. Germline V gene data show CDR1 as SGDLS and CDR2 as YYNGEE. The CDR3 coding sequence is TGTGCCAGCAGCGCCGAGGACCGGCAGGGAAAACTGTTTTTT. It encodes CASSAEDRQGKLFF. The complete variable domain, with remaining parts taken from reference TRBV9 and TRBJ1-4, reads DSGVTQTPKHLITATGQRVTLRCSPRSGDLSVYWYQQSLDQGLQFLIQYYNGEERAKGNILERFSAQQFPDLHSELNLSSLELGDSALYFCASSAEDRQGKLFFGSGTQLSVL.

The CDR3 spells CASSSDRGRNNSPLHF. Written as DNA, the CDR3 is TGTGCCAGCAGCTCAGACAGGGGGAGAAATAATTCACCCCTCCACTTT. The rearrangement joins TRBV27 to TRBJ1-6; 9 positions agree with TRBD1. The CDR3 contains 16 residues. Germline assignment: CDR1 MNHEY and CDR2 SMNVEV (reference sequence). J lost 5 bases, V lost 6 bases, and 8 bases had no gene match.

The chain combines TRBV12-3 or TRBV12-4 with TRBJ1-4, with a weak D call TRBD1 (5 bases). The V and J ends lost 5 bases and 7 bases respectively, with 11 bases between them. The CDR3 covers 13 residues. The CDR3, as DNA: TGTGCCAGCAGTCAAGACCAGGGTGAAAAACTGTTTTTT. Protein product: CASSQDQGEKLFF.

The chain employs TRBV15 and TRBJ1-5; D gene unclear. The CDR3 consists of 15 residues. CDR1 is LNHNV and CDR2 is YYDKDF in the germline V gene (reference sequence). Between the trimmed V and J ends, which lost 0 bases and 0 bases, there was a span of 6 bases. DNA for the CDR3: TGTGCCACCAGCAGAGATTTCTCTAGCAATCAGCCCCAGCATTTT. Translated: CATSRDFSSNQPQHF.

The DNA of the CDR3 is TGTGCCAGCAGTTACTCTGCGGGGATCGGGTCGGAGACCCAGTACTTC. Encoded protein: CASSYSAGIGSETQYF. J is TRBJ2-5 and V is TRBV6-6; possibly TRBD2 for D (6 bases). V was clipped by 0 bases and J by 5 bases, with 16 bases between them. The V gene's germline CDR1 is MNHNY and CDR2 SVGAGI (reference sequence). The CDR3 covers 16 residues.

The chain recombines TRBV7-8 with TRBJ2-5; 7 nucleotides match TRBD2. This CDR3 has 19 amino acids. Germline values: CDR1 SGHVS, CDR2 FQNEAQ. The V gene end was trimmed by 0 bases and the J gene end by 0 bases; junction bases not matched to a gene: 13. The CDR3 bases are TGTGCCAGCAGCTTAGCTCGGGCGGGGGTAACCAATTACCAAGAGACCCAGTACTTC. It is translated as CASSLARAGVTNYQETQYF.